This T cell receptor (beta chain) derives from a study of T cell responses to AZD1222 COVID-19 vaccine. Study-wide points: Spike-specific TCRs gained breadth and depth after people received two AZD1222 doses. It was only a handful of AZD1222 recipients who were seropositive at baseline.

To note about this clone: Its cognate antigen is unknown.

CDR1 and CDR2 (germline): ENHRY, SYGVKD. The CDR3 is 15 residues long. V shed 2 bases and J 0 bases; nucleotides not matched to a gene: 0. TCRdb keeps only in-frame clones here, not all; method: immunoSEQ multiplex PCR. The sample consists of 150,000 to 200,000 clones, around 93% of them appearing once. The chain has TRBV10-3 and TRBJ1-5, with TRBD1 matching 8 bases. The sequence derives from an adult in good health. This sample comprised peripheral blood, obtained on day 0 of AZD1222 vaccination. The CDR3, as DNA: TGTGCCATCAGTGAGGGACAGGGTAGCAATCAGCCCCAGCATTTT. As protein: CAISEGQGSNQPQHF.